The rows below give T cell receptor beta chains drawn from one sample of a study of beta chain features in type 1 diabetes. Assay used: immunoSEQ multiplex PCR; TCRdb lists only in-frame clones, some missing. The sample yields about 160,000 clones, 7.5% to 9.5% seen once. Material for sequencing was central memory CD4+ T cells from blood. Every receptor here comes from a woman aged 18-30 years with type 1 diabetes. CDR3s include the opening cysteine and the closing phenylalanine or tryptophan.

TRBJ2-7,TRBV4-1,CASSQADRGSYEQYF
TRBJ2-1,TRBV9,CASSVVAGGDNEQFF
TRBJ1-1,TRBV5-1,CASSLGGSDTEAFF
TRBJ1-5,TRBV27,CASSSPPGPQHF
TRBJ2-5,TRBV9,CASSKRLNGAETQYF
TRBJ2-1,TRBV5-4,CASSLQGPYNEQFF
TRBJ2-1,TRBV29-1,CSAPEGERSRYNEQFF
TRBJ2-7,TRBV4-3,CASSQDERSSYEQYF
TRBJ2-5,TRBV11-2,CASSSRGRWETQYF
TRBJ2-1,TRBV9,CASSPQVSSYNEQFF
TRBJ2-5,TRBV15,CATSRDPGQQETQYF
TRBJ2-6,TRBV29-1,CSVRVSGSSGANVLTF
TRBJ1-4,TRBV7-9,CASSWTGPPNEKLFF
TRBJ2-3,TRBV7-2,CASSLGASTDTQYF
TRBJ2-7,TRBV4-3,CASSPGLAEYEQYF
TRBJ2-7,TRBV19,CASSEGQGYEQYF
TRBJ1-1,TRBV18,CASSRGGGTEAFF
TRBJ1-3,TRBV25-1,CASSPPGTRGNTIYF
TRBJ2-2,TRBV5-1,CASTERLGNTGELFF
TRBJ2-1,TRBV9,CASSKLAGGPYNEQFF
TRBJ1-3,TRBV7-9,CASSLAGAGNTIYF
TRBJ2-5,TRBV7-9,CASSSGGAETQYF
TRBJ1-5,TRBV30,CAANRDREQPQHF
TRBJ1-2,TRBV6-5,CASSYSGTGSYGYTF
TRBJ2-7,TRBV6-5,CASNQPGLAYEQYF
TRBJ2-7,TRBV7-8,CASSLAHGDSYEQYF
TRBJ2-5,TRBV7-6,CASSLGGTQYF
TRBJ2-1,TRBV18,CASTRTLGSYNEQFF
TRBJ2-1,TRBV5-1,CASSLGGSGRAGEQFF
TRBJ2-7,TRBV5-1,CASSQMTSGSSYEQYF
TRBJ1-1,TRBV5-4,CASSFGRNTEAFF
TRBJ2-3,TRBV4-3,CASSQRGMTSTDTQYF
TRBJ2-5,TRBV4-2,CASSPGTSGQETQYF
TRBJ2-1,TRBV5-1,CASSGRTGVNHEQFF
TRBJ1-2,TRBV2,CASSPGYGYTF
TRBJ2-6,TRBV6-5,CASTKQGAGANVLTF
TRBJ2-5,TRBV4-2,CASSLGHSIEETQYF
TRBJ2-2,TRBV9,CASSPQGAEGTGELFF
TRBJ2-3,TRBV5-1,CASSSGLAGLTSTDTQYF
TRBJ1-5,TRBV11-2,CASSIQGGQPQHF
TRBJ2-3,TRBV4-2,CASSPVGTDTQYF
TRBJ2-1,TRBV6-4,CASSEGFGAGAEQFF
TRBJ2-5,TRBV5-4,CASSSISGRLGETQYF
TRBJ2-1,TRBV6-4,CASSDVQVNEQFF